The present TCR beta chain was sequenced within a study of T cell responses to AZD1222 COVID-19 vaccine. Libraries were prepared by immunoSEQ multiplex PCR; TCRdb keeps only in-frame clonotypes and omits some of them. The data show approximately 180,000 clones, 85% to 95% seen once. This specimen consisted of peripheral blood, obtained 28 days after the second dose of the MenACWY control vaccine. This TCR came from an adult who received the MenACWY meningococcal vaccine as a control.

As DNA, the CDR3 is TGTGCCAGCAGTTACTCCTCAGACCGTTCTCAGCCCCAGCATTTT. It yields the protein CASSYSSDRSQPQHF. V usage is TRBV6-2 or TRBV6-3 and J usage is TRBJ1-5, with no clear D. The CDR3 runs to 15 residues. Germline lookup yields CDR1 MNHEY and CDR2 SVGEGT. The V end was cut by 0 bases, the J end by 6 bases, with 12 bases between.